This T cell receptor (beta chain) is drawn from a study of cytomegalovirus exposure and HLA in healthy donors. Researchers ran the PCR with 60 Vbeta and 13 Jbeta primers. Methods used by the authors: A follow-up analysis tallied some 80 million unique TCR beta chains, about 11 million shared. Sequencing was performed with immunoSEQ multiplex PCR; in TCRdb, only in-frame clones are kept and a portion is missing. That table furnishes V, J and clone size, whereas the DNA furnished D and trimming. The sample lists about 120,000 clones, roughly four fifths occurring once. V was clipped by 10 bases and J by 5 bases; unmatched bases: 9. This CDR3 is 14 amino acids long. CDR1 and CDR2 (germline): LNHDA, SQIVND (reference sequence). Regarding the study as a whole: Reports indicated that the classifier achieved high specificity and sensitivity in diagnosing cytomegalovirus status. CMV serostatus alone was available as immune exposure information. Whilst most TCR sequences proved rare, a subset of public TCRs occurred across many donors.

This clone was observed once. Its target is unknown. The sequence was obtained from a man aged 35 to 55 in good health and CMV-seronegative. Sample: PBMCs. The chain carries TRBV19 and TRBJ2-1; 9 bases map to TRBD1. The DNA of the CDR3 is TGTGCCACTAACCTGGACAGGGGCCACAATGAGCAGTTCTTC. Protein: CATNLDRGHNEQFF.